The source of this TCR beta chain is a study of T cell responses to AZD1222 COVID-19 vaccine. General study findings and limits: Nearly half of spike-specific TCRs reportedly go after variant regions that carry no mutations.

With regard to this clone: Its specificity is unknown.

V was clipped by 4 bases and J by 1 base, with 13 bases between them. CDR1 SGHTA and CDR2 FQGNSA come from the germline V gene. This CDR3 has 16 amino acids. Some clones are missing from TCRdb's copy, which holds only in-frame ones; the method was immunoSEQ multiplex PCR. The data contain under 150,000 clones, 92% of them singletons. This chain connects TRBV7-2 to TRBJ2-2, with D perhaps being TRBD1 or TRBD2 (5 bases each). The receptor was derived from an adult who received the AZD1222 COVID-19 vaccine. The sequencing here drew on peripheral blood, taken 28 days after the second AZD1222 dose. CDR3 protein: CASSSGTARNTGELFF. CDR3 DNA sequence: TGTGCCAGCAGCTCCGGGACCGCGAGGAACACCGGGGAGCTGTTTTTT.